The sample holds a few counts of the clone carrying this T cell receptor (beta chain). These data originate in a study of T cells in Graves' hyperthyroidism and ophthalmopathy. Germline V gene data show CDR1 as MNHNS and CDR2 as SASEGT. CDR3 length equals 15 residues. The V gene lost 2 bases and the J gene lost 3 bases, with 14 bases spanning the gap. Amplified TCR beta CDR3 regions derived from RNA transcripts. The TCR CDR3 was amplified in a first-round RT-PCR using the HTBI primer set. MiXCR was run by TCRdb on the multiplex PCR reads, yielding one entry per CDR3 protein. The table lists approximately 720,000 distinct CDR3 sequences, over 15% of them singletons.

This chain joins TRBV6-1 and TRBJ2-7; possible D gene TRBD1, 5 bases. The sequence was obtained from a woman aged 45-65 years with Graves' hyperthyroidism that later progressed to Graves' ophthalmopathy. Sequenced material: blood. Here the CDR3 DNA reads TGTGCCAGCAGTGAAATGGGGCCCACCGACTACGAGCAGTACTTC. It specifies CASSEMGPTDYEQYF.